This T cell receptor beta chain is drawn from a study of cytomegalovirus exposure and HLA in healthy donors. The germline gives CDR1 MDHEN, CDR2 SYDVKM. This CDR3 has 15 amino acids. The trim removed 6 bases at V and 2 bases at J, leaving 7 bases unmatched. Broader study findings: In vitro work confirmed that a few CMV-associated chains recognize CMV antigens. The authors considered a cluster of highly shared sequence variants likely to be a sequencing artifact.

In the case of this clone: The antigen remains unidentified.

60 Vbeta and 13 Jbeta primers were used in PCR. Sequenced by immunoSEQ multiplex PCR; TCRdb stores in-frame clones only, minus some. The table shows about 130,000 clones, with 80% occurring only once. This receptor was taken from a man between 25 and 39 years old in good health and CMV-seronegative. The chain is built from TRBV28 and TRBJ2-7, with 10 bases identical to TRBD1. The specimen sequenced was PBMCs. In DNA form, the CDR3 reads TGTGCCAGCAGGGCCCCCGGGACAGGGGCCTACGAGCAGTACTTC. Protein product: CASRAPGTGAYEQYF. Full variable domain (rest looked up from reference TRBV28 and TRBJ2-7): DVKVTQSSRYLVKRTGEKVFLECVQDMDHENMFWYRQDPGLGLRLIYFSYDVKMKEKGDIPEGYSVSREKKERFSLILESASTNQTSMYLCASRAPGTGAYEQYFGPGTRLTVT.